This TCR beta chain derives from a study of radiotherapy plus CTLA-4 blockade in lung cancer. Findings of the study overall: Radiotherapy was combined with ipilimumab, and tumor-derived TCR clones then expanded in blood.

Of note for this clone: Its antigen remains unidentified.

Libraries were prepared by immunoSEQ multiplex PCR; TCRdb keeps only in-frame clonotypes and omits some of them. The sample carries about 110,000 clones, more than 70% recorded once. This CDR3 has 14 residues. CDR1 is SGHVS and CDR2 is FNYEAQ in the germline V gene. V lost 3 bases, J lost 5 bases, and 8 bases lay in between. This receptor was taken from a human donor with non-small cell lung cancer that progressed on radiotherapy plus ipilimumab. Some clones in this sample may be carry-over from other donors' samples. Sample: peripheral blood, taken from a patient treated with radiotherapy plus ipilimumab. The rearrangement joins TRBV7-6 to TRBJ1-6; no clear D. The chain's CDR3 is CASSFGRNNSPLHF. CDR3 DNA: TGTGCCAGCAGCTTCGGTCGGAATAATTCACCCCTCCACTTT. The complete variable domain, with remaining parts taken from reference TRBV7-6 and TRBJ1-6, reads GAGVSQSPRYKVTKRGQDVALRCDPISGHVSLYWYRQALGQGPEFLTYFNYEAQQDKSGLPNDRFSAERPEGSISTLTIQRTEQRDSAMYRCASSFGRNNSPLHFGNGTRLTVT.